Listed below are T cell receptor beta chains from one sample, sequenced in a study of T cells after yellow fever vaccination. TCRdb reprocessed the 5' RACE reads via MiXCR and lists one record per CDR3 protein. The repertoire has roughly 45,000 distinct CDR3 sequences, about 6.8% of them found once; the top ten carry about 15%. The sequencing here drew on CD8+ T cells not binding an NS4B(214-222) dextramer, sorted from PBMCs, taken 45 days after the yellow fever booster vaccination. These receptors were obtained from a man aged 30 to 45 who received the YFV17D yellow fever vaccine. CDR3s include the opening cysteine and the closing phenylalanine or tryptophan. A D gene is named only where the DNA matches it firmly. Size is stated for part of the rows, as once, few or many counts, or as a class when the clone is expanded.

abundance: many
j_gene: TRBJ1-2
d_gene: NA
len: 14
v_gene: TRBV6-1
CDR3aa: CASSLGPANYGYTF
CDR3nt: TGTGCCAGCAGCCTGGGACCGGCTAACTATGGCTACACCTTC

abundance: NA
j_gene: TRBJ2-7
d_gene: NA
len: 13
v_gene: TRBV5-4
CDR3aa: CASSFGVTYEQYF
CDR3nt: TGTGCCAGCAGCTTTGGGGTAACCTACGAGCAGTACTTC

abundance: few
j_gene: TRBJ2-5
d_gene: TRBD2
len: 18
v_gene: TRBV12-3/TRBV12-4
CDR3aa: CASSLSGSSVKGQETQYF
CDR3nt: TGTGCCAGCAGTTTAAGCGGGAGTAGCGTCAAAGGCCAAGAGACCCAGTACTTC

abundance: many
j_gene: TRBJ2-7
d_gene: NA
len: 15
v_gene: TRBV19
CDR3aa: CASSIGGAGAYEQYF
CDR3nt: TGTGCCAGTAGTATCGGTGGGGCAGGGGCCTACGAGCAGTACTTC

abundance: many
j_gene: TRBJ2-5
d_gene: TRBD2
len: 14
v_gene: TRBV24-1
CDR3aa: CATSDFGEGETQYF
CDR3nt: TGTGCCACCAGTGATTTCGGGGAGGGAGAGACCCAGTACTTC

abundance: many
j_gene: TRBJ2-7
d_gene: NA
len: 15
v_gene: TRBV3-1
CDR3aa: CASSHHRLWGYEQYF
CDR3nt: TGTGCCAGCAGCCATCACAGACTGTGGGGCTACGAGCAGTACTTC

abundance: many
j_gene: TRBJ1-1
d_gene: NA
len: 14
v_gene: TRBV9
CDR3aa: CASSPSAMNTEAFF
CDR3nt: TGTGCCAGCAGCCCGAGCGCGATGAACACTGAAGCTTTCTTT

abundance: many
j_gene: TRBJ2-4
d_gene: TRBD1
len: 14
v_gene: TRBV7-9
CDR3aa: CASRGTGQGDIQYF
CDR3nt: TGTGCCAGCAGGGGAACCGGACAGGGCGATATTCAGTACTTC

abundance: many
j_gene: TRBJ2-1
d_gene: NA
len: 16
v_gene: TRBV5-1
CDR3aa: CASSLVASQPYNEQFF
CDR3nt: TGCGCCAGCAGCTTGGTCGCTAGCCAACCCTACAATGAGCAGTTCTTC

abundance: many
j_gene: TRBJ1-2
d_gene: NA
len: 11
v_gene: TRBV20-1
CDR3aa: CSARIKDRYTF
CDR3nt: TGCAGTGCTAGAATTAAGGACCGCTACACCTTC

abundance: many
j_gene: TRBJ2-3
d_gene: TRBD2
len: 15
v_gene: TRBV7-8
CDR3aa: CASSLAGGRLDTQYF
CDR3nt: TGTGCCAGCAGCTTAGCGGGCGGGAGGTTAGATACGCAGTATTTT

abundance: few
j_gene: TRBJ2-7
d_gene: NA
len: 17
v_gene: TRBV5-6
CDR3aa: CASSLGVQGIGFYEQYF
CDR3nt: TGTGCCAGCAGCTTGGGGGTACAGGGTATCGGGTTTTACGAGCAGTACTTC

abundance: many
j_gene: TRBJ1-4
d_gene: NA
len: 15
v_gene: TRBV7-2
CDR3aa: CASSLWGGAGEKLFF
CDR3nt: TGTGCCAGCAGCTTATGGGGAGGAGCGGGTGAAAAACTGTTTTTT

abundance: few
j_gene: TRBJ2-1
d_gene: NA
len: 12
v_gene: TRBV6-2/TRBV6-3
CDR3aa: CASSYGVNEQFF
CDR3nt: TGTGCCAGCAGTTATGGGGTCAATGAGCAGTTCTTC

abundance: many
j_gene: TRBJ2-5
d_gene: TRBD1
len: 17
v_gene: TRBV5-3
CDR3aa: CARTPGTVEMDQETQYF
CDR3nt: TGTGCCAGAACTCCCGGGACAGTGGAAATGGATCAAGAGACCCAGTACTTC

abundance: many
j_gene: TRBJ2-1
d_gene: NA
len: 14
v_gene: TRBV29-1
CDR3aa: CSVVPMASYNEQFF
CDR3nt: TGCAGCGTTGTTCCCATGGCGTCCTACAATGAGCAGTTCTTC

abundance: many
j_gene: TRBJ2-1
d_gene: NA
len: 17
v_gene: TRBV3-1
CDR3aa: CASSQDLERASYNEQFF
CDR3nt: TGTGCCAGCAGCCAAGATCTCGAGCGGGCGAGTTACAATGAGCAGTTCTTC

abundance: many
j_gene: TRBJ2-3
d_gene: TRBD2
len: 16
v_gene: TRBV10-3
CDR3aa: CAISELSREVTDTQYF
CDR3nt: TGTGCCATCAGTGAGTTATCGCGGGAGGTGACAGATACGCAGTATTTT

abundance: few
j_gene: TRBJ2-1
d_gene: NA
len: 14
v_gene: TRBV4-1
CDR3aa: CASSQGLLSYEQFF
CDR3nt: TGCGCCAGCAGCCAGGGCCTACTTTCCTATGAGCAGTTCTTC

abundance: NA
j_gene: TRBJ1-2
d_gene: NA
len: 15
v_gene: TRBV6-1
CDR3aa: CATHPGLRGNYGYTF
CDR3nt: TGTGCCACTCATCCGGGATTACGAGGCAACTATGGCTACACCTTC

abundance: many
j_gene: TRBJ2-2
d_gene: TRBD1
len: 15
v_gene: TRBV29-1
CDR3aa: CSVVWGQGNTGELFF
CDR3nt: TGCAGCGTTGTATGGGGACAGGGGAATACCGGGGAGCTGTTTTTT

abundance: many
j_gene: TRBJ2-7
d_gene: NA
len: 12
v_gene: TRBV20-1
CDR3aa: CSAARDGYEQYF
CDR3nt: TGCAGTGCTGCCCGGGACGGGTACGAGCAGTACTTC

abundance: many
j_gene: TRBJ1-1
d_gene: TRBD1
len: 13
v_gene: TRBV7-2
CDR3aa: CASSPTGDTEAFF
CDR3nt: TGTGCCAGCAGCCCTACAGGGGATACTGAAGCTTTCTTT

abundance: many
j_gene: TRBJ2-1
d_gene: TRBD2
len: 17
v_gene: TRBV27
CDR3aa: CASSSNPGGAPYNEQFF
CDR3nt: TGTGCCAGCAGTTCGAACCCCGGGGGGGCGCCGTACAATGAGCAGTTCTTC

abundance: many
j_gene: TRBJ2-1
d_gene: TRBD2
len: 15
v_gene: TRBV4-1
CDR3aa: CASSQGLAGGDEQFF
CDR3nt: TGCGCCAGCAGCCAAGGACTAGCGGGAGGAGATGAGCAGTTCTTC

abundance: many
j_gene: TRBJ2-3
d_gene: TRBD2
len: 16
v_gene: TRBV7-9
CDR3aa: CASSPGGATFSSTQYF
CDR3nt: TGTGCCAGCAGCCCGGGGGGGGCTACATTCAGTTCTACGCAGTATTTT

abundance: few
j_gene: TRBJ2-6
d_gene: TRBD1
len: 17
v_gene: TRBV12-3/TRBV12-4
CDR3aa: CASSGDRGRSGANVLTF
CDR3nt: TGTGCCAGCAGTGGGGACAGGGGACGCTCTGGGGCCAACGTCCTGACTTTC

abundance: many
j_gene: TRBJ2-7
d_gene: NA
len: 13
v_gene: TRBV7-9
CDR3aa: CASSPAAEYEQYF
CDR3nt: TGTGCCAGCAGCCCCGCCGCGGAATACGAGCAGTACTTC

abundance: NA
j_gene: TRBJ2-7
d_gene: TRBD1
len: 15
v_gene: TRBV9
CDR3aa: CASSEGSGTAYEQYF
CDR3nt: TGTGCCAGCAGCGAGGGATCGGGGACAGCCTACGAGCAGTACTTC

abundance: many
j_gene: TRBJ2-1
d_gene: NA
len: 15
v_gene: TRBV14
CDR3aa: CASSPFSSSYNEQFF
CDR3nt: TGTGCCAGCAGCCCTTTTAGTAGCTCCTACAATGAGCAGTTCTTC

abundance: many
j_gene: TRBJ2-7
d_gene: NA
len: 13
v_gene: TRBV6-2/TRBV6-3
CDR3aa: CASSYSQSYEQYF
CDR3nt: TGTGCCAGCAGTTACAGCCAGAGCTACGAGCAGTACTTC

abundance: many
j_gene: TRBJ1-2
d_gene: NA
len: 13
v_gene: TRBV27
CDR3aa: CASSSGLAYGYTF
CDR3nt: TGTGCCAGCAGTTCCGGGTTGGCCTATGGCTACACCTTC

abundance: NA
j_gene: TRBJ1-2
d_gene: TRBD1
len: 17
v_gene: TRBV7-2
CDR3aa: CASSFPGQGATNDGYTF
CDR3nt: TGTGCCAGCAGCTTTCCGGGACAGGGGGCGACAAACGATGGCTACACCTTC

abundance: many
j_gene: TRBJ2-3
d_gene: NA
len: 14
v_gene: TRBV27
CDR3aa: CASSFRLDTDTQYF
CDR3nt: TGTGCCAGCAGTTTCAGACTAGACACAGATACGCAGTATTTT

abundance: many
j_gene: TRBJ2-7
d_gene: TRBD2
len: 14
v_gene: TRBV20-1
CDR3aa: CSASTGLVGNEQYF
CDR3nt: TGCAGTGCTAGTACGGGACTAGTGGGTAACGAGCAGTACTTC

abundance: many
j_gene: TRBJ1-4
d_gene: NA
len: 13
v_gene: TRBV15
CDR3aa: CATSRDLVEKLFF
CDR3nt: TGTGCCACCAGCAGAGATCTGGTGGAAAAACTGTTTTTT